Here is one T cell receptor beta chain with its context. The antigen is not known. This CDR3 has 15 residues. V gave up 4 bases and J gave up 6 bases; unmatched junction bases: 11. Looked up from germline, CDR1 is MNHEY and CDR2 is SMNVEV (reference sequence). The data derive from a study of neoadjuvant anti-PD-1 for oral cavity cancer. Across the whole study: Patients without progression received a fourth nivolumab dose around day 43, then surgical resection on days 50-56. Study outcomes and limitations: Each response group had just a few patients in TCR analyses.

The sample's time point: after neoadjuvant nivolumab, at surgical resection. Libraries were prepared by immunoSEQ multiplex PCR; TCRdb keeps only in-frame clonotypes and omits some of them. The data show some 22,000 clones, 26% seen once. The V gene is TRBV27, the J gene TRBJ2-7; TRBD2 agrees at 8 bases. Sequenced material: tumor tissue, taken after nivolumab (anti-PD-1) treatment. This receptor was identified in a person aged 35 to 85 with oral cavity squamous cell carcinoma. The CDR3 region is CASSSPAPGGREQYF. The CDR3 nucleotides are TGTGCCAGCAGTTCCCCCGCCCCGGGGGGGCGCGAGCAGTACTTC.